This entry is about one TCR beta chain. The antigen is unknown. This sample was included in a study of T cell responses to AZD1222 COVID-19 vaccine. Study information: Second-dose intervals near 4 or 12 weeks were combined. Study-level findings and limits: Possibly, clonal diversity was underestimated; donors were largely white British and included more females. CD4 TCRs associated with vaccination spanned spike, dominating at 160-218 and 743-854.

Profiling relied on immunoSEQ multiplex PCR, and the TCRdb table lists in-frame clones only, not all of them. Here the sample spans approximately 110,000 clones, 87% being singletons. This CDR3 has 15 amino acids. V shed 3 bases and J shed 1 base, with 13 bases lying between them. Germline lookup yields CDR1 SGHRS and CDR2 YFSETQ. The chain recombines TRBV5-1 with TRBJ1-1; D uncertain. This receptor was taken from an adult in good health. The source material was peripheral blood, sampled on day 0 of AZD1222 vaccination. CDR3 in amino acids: CASSSESIGNTEAFF. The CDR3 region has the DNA TGCGCCAGCAGCTCAGAGTCCATAGGGAACACTGAAGCTTTCTTT.